The source of this T cell receptor (beta chain) is a study of T-cell reconstitution after alpha-beta-depleted transplantation in children. CDR3 length equals 13 residues. Germline lookup yields CDR1 SEHNR and CDR2 FQNEAQ (reference sequence). V was shortened by 5 bases and J by 4 bases, with 11 bases between the two germline ends. As it was prepared, the TCRbeta library received unique molecular identifiers. Using its own MiXCR run on the PCR reads, TCRdb lists one record per CDR3 protein. Here the sample spans approximately 350,000 distinct CDR3 sequences, under 13% being singletons. V usage is TRBV7-9 and J usage is TRBJ1-1, with D possibly TRBD1 on 5 matching bases. The sample consisted of PBMCs from the stem cell graft donor, taken from the stem cell graft. The receptor's source is a human donor who donated a stem cell graft to a child with acute lymphoblastic leukemia. As DNA, the CDR3 is TGTGCCAGCAGCCCAGCGGGGCGCACTGAAGCTTTCTTT. Its translation is CASSPAGRTEAFF.